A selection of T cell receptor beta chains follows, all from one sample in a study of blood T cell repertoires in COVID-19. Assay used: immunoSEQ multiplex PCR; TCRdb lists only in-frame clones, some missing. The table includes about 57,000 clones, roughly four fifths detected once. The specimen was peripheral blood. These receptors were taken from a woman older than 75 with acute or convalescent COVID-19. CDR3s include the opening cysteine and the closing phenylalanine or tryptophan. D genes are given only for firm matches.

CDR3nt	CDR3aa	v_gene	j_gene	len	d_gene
TGTGCCAGCAGCCCGGGACAGTTAGGCACAGATACGCAGTATTTT	CASSPGQLGTDTQYF	TRBV6-2/TRBV6-3	TRBJ2-3	15	TRBD1
TGTGCCAGCAGCCTAACTAGCGGCTCCTACGAGCAGTACTTC	CASSLTSGSYEQYF	TRBV7-8	TRBJ2-7	14	TRBD2
TGTGCCAGCAGCGTGGGACTCGGGGACACCATATATTTT	CASSVGLGDTIYF	TRBV9	TRBJ1-3	13	.
TGCGCCAGCAGCTTTGGGACAGGTTACCAAGAGACCCAGTACTTC	CASSFGTGYQETQYF	TRBV5-1	TRBJ2-5	15	TRBD1
TGCGCCAGCAGCTTTTCGACAGACTCTCGAAATGAGCAGTTCTTC	CASSFSTDSRNEQFF	TRBV5-1	TRBJ2-1	15	.
TGTGCCAGCAGTTTTATGGGGGGGGGAAAACTGTTTTTT	CASSFMGGGKLFF	TRBV12-3/TRBV12-4	TRBJ1-4	13	.
TGCGCCAGCAGCGTCACAGATACGCAGTATTTT	CASSVTDTQYF	TRBV23-1	TRBJ2-3	11	.
TGTGCCAGCAGCGTTACTAGCGGGGGGTACAATGAGCAGTTCTTC	CASSVTSGGYNEQFF	TRBV9	TRBJ2-1	15	TRBD2
TGTGCCAGCAGCTCACACCCGGGGACAGGGGAGACCCAGTACTTC	CASSSHPGTGETQYF	TRBV7-2	TRBJ2-5	15	TRBD1
TGTGCCAGTAGTCCGGGACAGTACACAGATACGCAGTATTTT	CASSPGQYTDTQYF	TRBV19	TRBJ2-3	14	TRBD1